This TCR beta chain was found in a study of OX40 agonist ivuxolimab in advanced cancers. The overall study: The dose of intravenous ivuxolimab that patients received every 2 weeks ranged from 0.01 to 10 mg/kg. Two cutaneous melanoma patients and one hepatocellular carcinoma patient, three in all, had partial responses. Whole-study findings and limits: Some nonresponders also had low normalized T-cell clonal expansion.

Some clones are missing from TCRdb's copy, which holds only in-frame ones; the method was immunoSEQ multiplex PCR. The sample holds approximately 33,000 clones, around nine tenths seen once. As for this clone: Its antigen is still unknown.

Autoimmune disease history or systemic immunosuppression excluded patients. Sequencing used CD4+ or CD8+ T cells sorted from blood, obtained in a trial of the OX40 agonist ivuxolimab. The receptor was isolated from an adult with an advanced solid tumor such as melanoma, head and neck, liver or kidney cancer.

This CDR3 is CASSFSGNEKLFF. CDR3 bases: TGTGCCAGCAGCTTTTCAGGGAATGAAAAACTGTTTTTT. The V call is TRBV5-6, the J call TRBJ1-4; D is perhaps TRBD1 (5 bases). The germline CDR1 and CDR2 sequences are SGHDT and YYEEEE. V was clipped by 2 bases and J by 5 bases, with 7 bases between them. This CDR3 spans 13 amino acids.